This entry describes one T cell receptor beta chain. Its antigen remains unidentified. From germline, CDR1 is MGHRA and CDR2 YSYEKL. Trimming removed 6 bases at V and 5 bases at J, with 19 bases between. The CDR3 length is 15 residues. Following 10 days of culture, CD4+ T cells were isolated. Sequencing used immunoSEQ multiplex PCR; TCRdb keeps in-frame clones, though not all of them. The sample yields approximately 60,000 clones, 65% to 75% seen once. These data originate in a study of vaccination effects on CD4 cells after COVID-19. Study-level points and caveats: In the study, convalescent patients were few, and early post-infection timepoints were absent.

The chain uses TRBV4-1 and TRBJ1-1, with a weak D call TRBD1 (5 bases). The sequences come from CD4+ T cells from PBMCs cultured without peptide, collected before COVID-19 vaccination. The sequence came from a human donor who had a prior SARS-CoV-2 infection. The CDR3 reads CASRPPGVWHTEAFF. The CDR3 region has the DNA TGCGCCAGCAGGCCTCCGGGGGTCTGGCATACTGAAGCTTTCTTT.